The 8 T cell receptor beta chains listed next were all sequenced from one sample in a study of T cell responses to AZD1222 COVID-19 vaccine. Using immunoSEQ multiplex PCR, the repertoire was profiled, and TCRdb retains in-frame clones only, with some absent. The sample contains about 140,000 clones, roughly nine tenths of which appear only once. Sequenced here: peripheral blood, sampled 28 days after the second AZD1222 dose. The receptors derive from an adult who received the AZD1222 COVID-19 vaccine.

V usage is TRBV29-1 and J usage is TRBJ2-1; 7 bases align to TRBD1. CDR3 length equals 14 residues. Trimming at V came to 6 bases and at J to 3 bases, leaving 8 bases not matched to a gene. Germline assignment: CDR1 SQVTM and CDR2 ANQGSEA. The CDR3 sequence is CSVGGQDRYNEQFF. CDR3 nucleotides: TGCAGCGTCGGCGGACAGGACCGCTACAATGAGCAGTTCTTC.

This clone has a single count. The gene calls are TRBV2 and TRBJ1-5; a weak D match, TRBD1 (6 bases). Trimming took off 1 base at V and 4 bases at J, with 8 bases between the two ends. The CDR3 is 14 amino acids. Germline assignment: CDR1 SNHLY and CDR2 FYNNEI. CDR3 amino acids: CASSEGTANQPQHF. As DNA, the CDR3 is TGTGCCAGCAGTGAAGGGACAGCTAATCAGCCCCAGCATTTT.

This clone was seen only once. The chain is built from TRBV10-3 and TRBJ2-3, with 7 positions matching TRBD2. The CDR3 spans 15 residues. Germline assignment: CDR1 ENHRY and CDR2 SYGVKD. J lost 4 bases, V lost 8 bases, and 12 bases had no gene match. The CDR3 spells CAIGLSSGNADTQYF. In DNA form, the CDR3 reads TGTGCCATCGGATTATCTAGCGGAAACGCAGATACGCAGTATTTT.

The genes are TRBV4-2 and TRBJ1-6; unclear D gene. Trimming took 3 bases from V and 7 from J, leaving 7 bases between them. Per germline, CDR1 LGHNA and CDR2 YNFKEQ. The CDR3 totals 13 residues. In nucleotides, the CDR3 is TGTGCCAGCAGCCATCTCGGCAATTCACCCCTCCACTTT. Protein: CASSHLGNSPLHF.

The J gene is TRBJ1-5, the V gene TRBV15; D perhaps matches TRBD1 (5 bases). The CDR3 is 15 amino acids. V shed 2 bases and J shed 1 base, with 9 bases lying between them. Germline CDR1 is LNHNV and CDR2 is YYDKDF (reference sequence). The CDR3 DNA follows: TGTGCCACCAGCAGATCAGGACACAGCAATCAGCCCCAGCATTTT. Translating it yields CATSRSGHSNQPQHF. Full variable domain (rest looked up from reference TRBV15 and TRBJ1-5): DAMVIQNPRYQVTQFGKPVTLSCSQTLNHNVMYWYQQKSSQAPKLLFHYYDKDFNNEADTPDNFQSRRPNTSFCFLDIRSPGLGDTAMYLCATSRSGHSNQPQHFGDGTRLSIL.

The chain employs TRBV27 and TRBJ2-7, with 7 positions matching TRBD2. CDR1 MNHEY and CDR2 SMNVEV come from the germline V gene (reference sequence). This CDR3 has 14 amino acids. Trimming took 7 bases from V and 0 from J; bases not matched to a gene: 6. In DNA form, the CDR3 reads TGTGCCAGCACAAGCGGGATAAGCTCCTACGAGCAGTACTTC. Encoded protein: CASTSGISSYEQYF.

This chain links TRBV5-1 with TRBJ2-7, with 7 bases that match TRBD2. The CDR3 is made up of 15 amino acids. The V segment lost 4 bases and the J segment 2 bases; nucleotides outside the gene matches: 9. Germline V lookup: CDR1 SGHRS, CDR2 YFSETQ. CDR3 residues: CASSLRGDRTYEQYF. CDR3 sequence (DNA): TGCGCCAGCAGCCTCCGGGGGGACCGAACCTACGAGCAGTACTTC.

The chain recombines TRBV7-9 with TRBJ1-3; D gene ambiguous. CDR1 is SEHNR and CDR2 is FQNEAQ in the germline V gene (reference sequence). Between the trimmed V and J ends, which lost 1 base and 0 bases, there was a span of 10 bases. CDR3 length: 16 amino acids. The CDR3 loop is CASSLVGGSSGNTIYF. Written as DNA, the CDR3 is TGTGCCAGCAGCTTAGTAGGTGGAAGCTCTGGAAACACCATATATTTT.